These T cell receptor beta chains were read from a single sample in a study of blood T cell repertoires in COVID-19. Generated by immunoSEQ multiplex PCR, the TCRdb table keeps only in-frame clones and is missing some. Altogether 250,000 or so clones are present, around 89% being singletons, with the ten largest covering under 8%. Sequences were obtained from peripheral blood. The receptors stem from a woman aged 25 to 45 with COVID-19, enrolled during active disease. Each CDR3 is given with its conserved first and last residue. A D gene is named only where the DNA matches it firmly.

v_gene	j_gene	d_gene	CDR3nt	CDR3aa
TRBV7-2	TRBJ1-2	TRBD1	TGTGCCAGCAGCTTAAACCCCACAGGGGGTGCCGGTAACTATGGCTACACCTTC	CASSLNPTGGAGNYGYTF
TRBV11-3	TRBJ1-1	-	TGTGCCAGCAGCTTAGTCCGGGGGGGAGCTTTCTTT	CASSLVRGGAFF
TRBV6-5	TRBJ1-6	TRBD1	TGTGCCAGCAGTCCACGACAGGGAGGTAGTTCACCCCTCCACTTT	CASSPRQGGSSPLHF
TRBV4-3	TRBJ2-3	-	TGCGCCAGCAGCCAAGGAATCGGGAGCACAGATACGCAGTATTTT	CASSQGIGSTDTQYF
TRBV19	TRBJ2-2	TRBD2	TGTGCCAGTAGTCCTGCACTAGCGGGAGGGGTTACCGGGGAGCTGTTTTTT	CASSPALAGGVTGELFF
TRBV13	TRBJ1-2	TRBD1	TGTGCCAGCAGCTTAGGCCGCGGGACAGTATATGGCTACACCTTC	CASSLGRGTVYGYTF
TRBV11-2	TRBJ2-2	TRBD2	TGTGCCAGCAGCTTTCAGATCGGGGGGGCCGGGGAGCTGTTTTTT	CASSFQIGGAGELFF
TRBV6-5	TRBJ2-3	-	TGTGCCAGCACCTCCGAACATAAGACAGATACGCAGTATTTT	CASTSEHKTDTQYF
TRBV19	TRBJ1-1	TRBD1	TGTTCCACCCGAGGACAGGGGGCAGGGGCTGAAGCTTTCTTT	CSTRGQGAGAEAFF
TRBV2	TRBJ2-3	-	TGTGCCAGCGGAAGTGTATGGAGTCATCCGACGCAGTATTTT	CASGSVWSHPTQYF